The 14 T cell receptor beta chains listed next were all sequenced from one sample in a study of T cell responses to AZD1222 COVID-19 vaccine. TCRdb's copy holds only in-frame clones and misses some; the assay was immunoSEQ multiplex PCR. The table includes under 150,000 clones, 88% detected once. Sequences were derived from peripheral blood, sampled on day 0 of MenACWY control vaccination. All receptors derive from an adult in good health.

CDR3 DNA sequence: TGCGCCAGCAGCTTGGGCCAGAGATTTGAGACCCAGTACTTC. It encodes CASSLGQRFETQYF. The V gene is TRBV5-1, the J gene TRBJ2-5; D remains ambiguous. The germline CDR1 and CDR2 sequences are SGHRS and YFSETQ. This CDR3 region has 14 residues. Trimming left V 0 bases short and J 5 bases short, with 11 bases between.

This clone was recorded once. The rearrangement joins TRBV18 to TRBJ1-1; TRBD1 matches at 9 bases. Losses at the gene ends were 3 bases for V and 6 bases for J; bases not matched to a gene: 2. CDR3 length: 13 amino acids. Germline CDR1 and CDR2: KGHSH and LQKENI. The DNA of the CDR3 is TGTGCCAGCTCACCGGACAGGGGCGCTGAAGCTTTCTTT. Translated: CASSPDRGAEAFF.

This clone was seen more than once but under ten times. The CDR3 is CASSLDRVANTEAFF. CDR3 coding DNA: TGCGCCAGCAGCTTGGACAGGGTGGCGAACACTGAAGCTTTCTTT. The rearrangement joins TRBV5-1 to TRBJ1-1, with D tentatively TRBD1 (6 bases). The CDR3 length is 15 residues. V was shortened by 0 bases and J by 1 base, with 10 bases between the two germline ends. CDR1 is SGHRS, CDR2 YFSETQ, per germline.

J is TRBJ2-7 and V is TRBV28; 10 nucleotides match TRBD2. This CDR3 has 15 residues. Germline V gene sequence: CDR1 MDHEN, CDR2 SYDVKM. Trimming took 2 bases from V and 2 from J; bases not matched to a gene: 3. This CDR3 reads CASSLPLAGAYEQYF. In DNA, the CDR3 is TGTGCCAGCAGTTTACCCCTAGCGGGGGCCTACGAGCAGTACTTC.

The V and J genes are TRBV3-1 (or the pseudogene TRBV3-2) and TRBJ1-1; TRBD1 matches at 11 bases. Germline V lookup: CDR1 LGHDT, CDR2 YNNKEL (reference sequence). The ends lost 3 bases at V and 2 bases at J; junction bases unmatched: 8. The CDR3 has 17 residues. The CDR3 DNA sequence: TGTGCCAGCAGCCATCTGGGGGGACAGGGGGTAAACACTGAAGCTTTCTTT. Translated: CASSHLGGQGVNTEAFF.

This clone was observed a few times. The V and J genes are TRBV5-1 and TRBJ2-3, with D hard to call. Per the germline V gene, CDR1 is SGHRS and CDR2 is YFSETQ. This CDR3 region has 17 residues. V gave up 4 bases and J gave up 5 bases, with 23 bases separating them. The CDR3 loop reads CASSAALGGVREDTQYF. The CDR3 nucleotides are TGCGCCAGCAGCGCGGCTTTAGGTGGGGTTCGAGAAGATACGCAGTATTTT.

The chain's CDR3 is CASSRQTAKDFSNQPQHF. CDR3 coding DNA: TGTGCCAGCAGTCGTCAGACGGCAAAAGATTTTAGCAATCAGCCCCAGCATTTT. V and J are TRBV6-4 and TRBJ1-5; no clear D gene. The V and J ends lost 5 bases and 0 bases respectively, with 20 bases between them. The CDR3 is made up of 18 amino acids. Germline V gene sequence: CDR1 MRHNA, CDR2 SNTAGT.

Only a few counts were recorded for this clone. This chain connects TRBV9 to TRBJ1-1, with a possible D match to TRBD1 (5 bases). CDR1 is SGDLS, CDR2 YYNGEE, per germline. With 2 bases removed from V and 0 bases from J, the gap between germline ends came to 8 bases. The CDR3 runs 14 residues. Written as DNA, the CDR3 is TGTGCCAGCAGCGTGGGACCGCTGAACACTGAAGCTTTCTTT. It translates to CASSVGPLNTEAFF.

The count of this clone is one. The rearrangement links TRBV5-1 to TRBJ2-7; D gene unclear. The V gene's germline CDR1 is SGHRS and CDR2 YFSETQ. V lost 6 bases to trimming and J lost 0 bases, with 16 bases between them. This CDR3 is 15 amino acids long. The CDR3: CASTIDSTASYEQYF. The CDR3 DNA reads TGCGCCAGCACCATTGACTCTACCGCCTCCTACGAGCAGTACTTC.

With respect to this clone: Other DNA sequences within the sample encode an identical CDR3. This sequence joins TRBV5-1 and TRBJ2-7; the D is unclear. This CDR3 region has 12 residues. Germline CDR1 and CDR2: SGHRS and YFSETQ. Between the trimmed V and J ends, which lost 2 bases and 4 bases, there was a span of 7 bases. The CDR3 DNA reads TGCGCCAGCAGCTTAGACACTTACGAGCAGTACTTC. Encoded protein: CASSLDTYEQYF.

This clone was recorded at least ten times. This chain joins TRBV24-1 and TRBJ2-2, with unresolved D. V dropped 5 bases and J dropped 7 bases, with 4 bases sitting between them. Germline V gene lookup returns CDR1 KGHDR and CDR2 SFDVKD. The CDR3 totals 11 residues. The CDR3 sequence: CATSVHGELFF. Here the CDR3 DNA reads TGTGCCACCAGTGTGCACGGGGAGCTGTTTTTT.

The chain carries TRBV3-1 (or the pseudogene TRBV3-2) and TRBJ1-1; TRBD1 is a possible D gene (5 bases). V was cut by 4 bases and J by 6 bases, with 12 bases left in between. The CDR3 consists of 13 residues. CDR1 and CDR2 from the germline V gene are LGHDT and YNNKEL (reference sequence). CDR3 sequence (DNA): TGTGCCAGCAGCCTAAACCGGGGGGCTGAAGCTTTCTTT. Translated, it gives CASSLNRGAEAFF.

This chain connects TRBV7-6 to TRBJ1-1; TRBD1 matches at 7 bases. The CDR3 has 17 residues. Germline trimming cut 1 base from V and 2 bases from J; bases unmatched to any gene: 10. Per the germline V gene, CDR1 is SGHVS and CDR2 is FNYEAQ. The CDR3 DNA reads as TGTGCCAGCAGCTTAGTCCCGGGACAGTCGACCAACACTGAAGCTTTCTTT. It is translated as CASSLVPGQSTNTEAFF.

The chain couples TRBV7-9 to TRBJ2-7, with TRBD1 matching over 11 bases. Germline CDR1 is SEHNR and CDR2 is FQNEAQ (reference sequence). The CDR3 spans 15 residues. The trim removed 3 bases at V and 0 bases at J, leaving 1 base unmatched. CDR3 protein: CASSFGQGASYEQYF. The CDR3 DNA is TGTGCCAGCAGCTTCGGACAGGGGGCCTCCTACGAGCAGTACTTC.